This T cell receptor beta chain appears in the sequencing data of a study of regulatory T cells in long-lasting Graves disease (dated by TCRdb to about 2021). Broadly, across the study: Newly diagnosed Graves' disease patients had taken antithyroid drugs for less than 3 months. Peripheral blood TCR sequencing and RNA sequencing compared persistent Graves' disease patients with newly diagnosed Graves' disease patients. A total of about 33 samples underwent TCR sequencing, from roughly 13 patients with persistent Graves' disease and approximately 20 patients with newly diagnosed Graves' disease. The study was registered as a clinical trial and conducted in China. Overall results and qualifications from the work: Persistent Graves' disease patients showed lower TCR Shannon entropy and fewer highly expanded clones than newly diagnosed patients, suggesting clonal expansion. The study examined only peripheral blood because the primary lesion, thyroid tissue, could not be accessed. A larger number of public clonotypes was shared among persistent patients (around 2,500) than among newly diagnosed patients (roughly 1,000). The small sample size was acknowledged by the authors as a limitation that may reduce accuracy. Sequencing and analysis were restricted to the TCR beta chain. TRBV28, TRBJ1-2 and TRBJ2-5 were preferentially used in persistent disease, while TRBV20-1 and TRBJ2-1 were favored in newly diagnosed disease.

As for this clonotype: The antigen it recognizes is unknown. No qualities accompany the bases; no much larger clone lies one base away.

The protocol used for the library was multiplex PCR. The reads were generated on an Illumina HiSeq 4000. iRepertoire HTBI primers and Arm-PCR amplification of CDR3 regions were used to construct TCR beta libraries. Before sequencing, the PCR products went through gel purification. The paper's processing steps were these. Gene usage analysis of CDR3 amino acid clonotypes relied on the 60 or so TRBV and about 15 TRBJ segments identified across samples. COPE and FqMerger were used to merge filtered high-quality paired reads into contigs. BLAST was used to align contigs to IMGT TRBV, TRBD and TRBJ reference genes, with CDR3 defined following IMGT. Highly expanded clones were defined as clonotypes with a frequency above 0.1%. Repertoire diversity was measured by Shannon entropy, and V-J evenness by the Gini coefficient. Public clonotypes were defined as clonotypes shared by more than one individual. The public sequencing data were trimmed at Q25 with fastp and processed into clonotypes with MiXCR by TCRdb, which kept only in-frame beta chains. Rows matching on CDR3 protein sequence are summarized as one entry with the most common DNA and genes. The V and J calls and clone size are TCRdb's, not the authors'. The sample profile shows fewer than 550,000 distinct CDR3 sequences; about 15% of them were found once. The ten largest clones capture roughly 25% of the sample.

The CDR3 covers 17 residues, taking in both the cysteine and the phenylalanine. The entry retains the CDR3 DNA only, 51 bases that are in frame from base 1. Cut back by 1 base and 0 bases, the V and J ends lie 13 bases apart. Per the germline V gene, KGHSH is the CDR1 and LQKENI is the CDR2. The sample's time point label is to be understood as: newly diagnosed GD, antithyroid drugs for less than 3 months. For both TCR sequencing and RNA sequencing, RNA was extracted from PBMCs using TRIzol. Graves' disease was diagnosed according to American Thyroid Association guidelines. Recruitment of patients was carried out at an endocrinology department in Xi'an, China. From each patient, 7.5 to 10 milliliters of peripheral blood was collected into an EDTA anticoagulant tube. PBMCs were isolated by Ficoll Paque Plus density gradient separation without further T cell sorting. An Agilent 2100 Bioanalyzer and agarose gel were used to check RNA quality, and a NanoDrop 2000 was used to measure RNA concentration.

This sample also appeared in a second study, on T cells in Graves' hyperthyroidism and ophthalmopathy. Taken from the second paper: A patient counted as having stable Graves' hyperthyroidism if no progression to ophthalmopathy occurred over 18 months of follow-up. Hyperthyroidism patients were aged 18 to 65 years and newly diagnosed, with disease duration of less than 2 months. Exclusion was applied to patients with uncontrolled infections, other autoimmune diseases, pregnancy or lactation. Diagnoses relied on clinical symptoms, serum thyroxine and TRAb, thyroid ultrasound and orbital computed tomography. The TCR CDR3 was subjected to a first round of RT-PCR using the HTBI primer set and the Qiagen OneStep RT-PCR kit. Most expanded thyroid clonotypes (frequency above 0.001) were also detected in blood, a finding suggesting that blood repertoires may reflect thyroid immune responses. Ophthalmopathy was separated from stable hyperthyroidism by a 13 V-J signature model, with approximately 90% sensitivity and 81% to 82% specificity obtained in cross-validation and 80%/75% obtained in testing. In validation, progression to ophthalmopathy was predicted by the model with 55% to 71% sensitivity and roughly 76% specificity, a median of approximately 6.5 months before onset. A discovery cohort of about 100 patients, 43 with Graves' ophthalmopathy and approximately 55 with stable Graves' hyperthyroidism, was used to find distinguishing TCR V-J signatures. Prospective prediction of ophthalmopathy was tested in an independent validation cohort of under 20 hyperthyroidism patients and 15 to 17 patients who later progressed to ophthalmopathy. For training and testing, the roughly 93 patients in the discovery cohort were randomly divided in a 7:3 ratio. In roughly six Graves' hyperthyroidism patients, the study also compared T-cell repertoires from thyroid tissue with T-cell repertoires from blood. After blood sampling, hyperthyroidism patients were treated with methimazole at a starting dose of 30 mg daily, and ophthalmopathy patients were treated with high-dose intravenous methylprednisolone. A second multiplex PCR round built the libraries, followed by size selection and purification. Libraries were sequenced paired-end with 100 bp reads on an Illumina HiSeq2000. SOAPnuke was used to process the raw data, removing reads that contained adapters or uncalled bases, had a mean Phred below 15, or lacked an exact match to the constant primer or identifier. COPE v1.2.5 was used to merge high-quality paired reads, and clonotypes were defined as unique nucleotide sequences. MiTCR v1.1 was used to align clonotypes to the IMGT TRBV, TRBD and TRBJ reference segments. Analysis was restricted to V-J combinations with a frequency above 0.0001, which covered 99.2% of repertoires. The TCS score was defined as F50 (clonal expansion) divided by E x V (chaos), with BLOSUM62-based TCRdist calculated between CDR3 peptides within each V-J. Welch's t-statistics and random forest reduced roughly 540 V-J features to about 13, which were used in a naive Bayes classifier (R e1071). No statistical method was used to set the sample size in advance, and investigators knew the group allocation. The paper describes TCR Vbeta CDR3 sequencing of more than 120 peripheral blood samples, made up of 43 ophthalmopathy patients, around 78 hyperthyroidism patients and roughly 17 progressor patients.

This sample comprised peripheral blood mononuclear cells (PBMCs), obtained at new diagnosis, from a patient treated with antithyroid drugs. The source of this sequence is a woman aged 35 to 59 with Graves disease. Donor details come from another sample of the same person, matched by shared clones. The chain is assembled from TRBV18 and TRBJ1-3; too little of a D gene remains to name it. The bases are TGTGCCAGCTCACCACGGGAGGCATTTAGCTCTGGAAACACCATATATTTT. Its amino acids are CASSPREAFSSGNTIYF.